The 21 T cell receptor beta chains listed next were all sequenced from one sample in a study of T cell changes during pregnancy in multiple sclerosis. The data were produced by immunoSEQ multiplex PCR, yet TCRdb's version contains in-frame clones alone and is incomplete. The sample lists 85,000 to 100,000 clones, around 92% occurring once. This specimen was peripheral blood, taken in the first trimester of pregnancy. These receptor sequences come from a female donor with multiple sclerosis, enrolled in a pregnancy study.

This clone was detected a few times. The gene calls are TRBV18 and TRBJ1-1; D is unclear. The CDR3 is made up of 13 amino acids. Trimming cost V 0 bases and J 11 bases, with 13 bases left between them. Germline V gene data show CDR1 as KGHSH and CDR2 as LQKENI. The CDR3 DNA reads as TGTGCCAGCTCACCACCGGGAGGCTTTGGGGCTTTCTTT. Encoded protein: CASSPPGGFGAFF.

The gene calls are TRBV6-5 and TRBJ2-7; D possibly corresponds to TRBD1 (5 bases). The V end was cut by 4 bases, the J end by 7 bases, with 8 bases between. CDR3 size: 11 residues. Germline CDR1 is MNHEY and CDR2 is SVGAGI. The CDR3 nucleotides are TGTGCCAGCAGTTCAGGGCGAGAGCAGTACTTC. Amino acids: CASSSGREQYF.

This chain links TRBV7-3 with TRBJ2-1, with D perhaps matching TRBD2 (5 bases). Per germline, CDR1 SGHTA and CDR2 FQGTGA. V was shortened by 4 bases and J by 1 base, with 14 bases between the two germline ends. The CDR3 consists of 16 residues. CDR3 region: CASSSRGGGSYNEQFF. The CDR3 DNA sequence: TGTGCCAGCAGCTCGAGAGGAGGTGGGTCCTACAATGAGCAGTTCTTC.

The rearrangement links TRBV27 to TRBJ2-7; TRBD1 matches at 11 bases. The J segment lost 4 bases and the V segment lost 8 bases, leaving 7 bases of the junction unmatched. From germline, CDR1 is MNHEY and CDR2 SMNVEV (reference sequence). CDR3 size: 14 residues. CDR3: CASSSGTGGYEQYF. For the CDR3, the DNA is TGTGCCAGCTCCTCCGGGACAGGGGGTTACGAGCAGTACTTC.

The chain employs TRBV2 and TRBJ2-7; D uncertain. Germline assignment: CDR1 SNHLY and CDR2 FYNNEI. The length of the CDR3 is 16 residues. V was cut by 4 bases and J by 2 bases, with 18 bases left in between. This chain's CDR3 is CASSGIFWRGAYEQYF. DNA for the CDR3: TGTGCCAGCAGTGGGATCTTTTGGAGAGGCGCCTACGAGCAGTACTTC. The variable domain in full, completed from reference TRBV2 and TRBJ2-7, reads EPEVTQTPSHQVTQMGQEVILRCVPISNHLYFYWYRQILGQKVEFLVSFYNNEISEKSEIFDDQFSVERPDGSNFTLKIRSTKLEDSAMYFCASSGIFWRGAYEQYFGPGTRLTVT.

This chain joins TRBV19 and TRBJ1-5; no clear D gene. This CDR3 has 15 amino acids. V was shortened by 3 bases and J by 0 bases, with 9 bases between the two germline ends. The V gene's germline CDR1 is LNHDA and CDR2 SQIVND (reference sequence). CDR3 nucleotide sequence: TGTGCCAGTAGTATCTTTGGACTTAGCAATCAGCCCCAGCATTTT. It codes for CASSIFGLSNQPQHF.

In DNA form, the CDR3 reads TGTGCTAGCGGCCCCATTACTGAAGCTTTCTTT. Translating it yields CASGPITEAFF. The V call is TRBV7-7, the J call TRBJ1-1; D is ambiguous. CDR1 and CDR2 from the germline V gene are SSHAT and FNYEAQ (reference sequence). The CDR3 is 11 amino acids.

This clone occurred once. The chain links TRBV18 to TRBJ2-3, with 8 bases identical to TRBD2. The junction had 5 bases not matched to a gene; V was cut back by 3 bases and J by 3 bases. In germline, CDR1 is KGHSH, CDR2 LQKENI. This CDR3 is 15 amino acids long. DNA of the CDR3: TGTGCCAGCTCACCTGGCGGGAGGTTAACAGATACGCAGTATTTT. It specifies CASSPGGRLTDTQYF.

J is TRBJ2-3 and V is TRBV5-6; 13 positions agree with TRBD2. Germline CDR1 reads SGHDT; CDR2 reads YYEEEE. CDR3 length equals 16 residues. The V gene end was trimmed by 6 bases and the J gene end by 4 bases; junction bases not matched to a gene: 8. CDR3 nucleotide sequence: TGTGCCAGCAAAACTAGCGGGAGGGCCATTTCAGATACGCAGTATTTT. It is translated as CASKTSGRAISDTQYF.

V usage is TRBV10-2 and J usage is TRBJ2-7; D possibly corresponds to TRBD2 (5 bases). V shed 3 bases and J shed 0 bases, with 15 bases lying between them. This CDR3 comprises 16 residues. Germline V gene lookup returns CDR1 WSHSY and CDR2 SAAADI. Written as DNA, the CDR3 is TGCGCCAGCAGTGATGAAAGGGAGATGGGCTCCTACGAGCAGTACTTC. It encodes CASSDEREMGSYEQYF.

V is TRBV28 and J is TRBJ2-1; the D gene is possibly TRBD2 (5 bases). The CDR3 length is 14 residues. The V and J ends lost 9 bases and 1 base respectively, with 13 bases between them. CDR1 MDHEN and CDR2 SYDVKM come from the germline V gene. CDR3: CASNSAMSYNEQFF. CDR3 nucleotides: TGTGCCAGTAATAGCGCGATGTCCTACAATGAGCAGTTCTTC. The variable domain in full, completed from reference TRBV28 and TRBJ2-1, reads DVKVTQSSRYLVKRTGEKVFLECVQDMDHENMFWYRQDPGLGLRLIYFSYDVKMKEKGDIPEGYSVSREKKERFSLILESASTNQTSMYLCASNSAMSYNEQFFGPGTRLTVL.

V is TRBV19 and J is TRBJ2-1; 11 positions match TRBD2. The CDR3 loop spans 18 amino acids. Germline values: CDR1 LNHDA, CDR2 SQIVND (reference sequence). V lost 3 bases, J lost 4 bases, and 11 bases stayed unmatched. The CDR3 protein is CASSIRAGTSGKYNEQFF. Written as DNA, the CDR3 is TGTGCCAGTAGTATTCGTGCCGGGACTAGCGGAAAGTACAATGAGCAGTTCTTC.

The V call is TRBV19, the J call TRBJ2-5; a possible D gene is TRBD1 (5 bases). Looked up from germline, CDR1 is LNHDA and CDR2 is SQIVND (reference sequence). This CDR3 comprises 14 residues. V was pared by 3 bases and J by 5 bases, with 13 bases between. CDR3 nucleotides: TGTGCCAGTAGTATCGGTGGGGCTCTGGAGACCCAGTACTTC. Its translation is CASSIGGALETQYF.

The chain is built from TRBV6-1 and TRBJ1-2; TRBD1 is a possible D gene (5 bases). Germline CDR1 reads MNHNS; CDR2 reads SASEGT. The CDR3 length is 14 residues. Trimming pared 5 bases from V and 8 bases from J, leaving 18 bases between. The CDR3 loop is CASSTRGSLVGYTF. CDR3 DNA sequence: TGTGCCAGCAGTACGCGGGGGTCCTTAGTGGGCTACACCTTC.

CDR3 protein: CASSPGNEQFF. CDR3 in DNA: TGCGCCAGCAGCCCGGGGAATGAGCAGTTCTTC. The chain carries TRBV4-1 and TRBJ2-1; D may be TRBD2 (5 bases). V was clipped by 4 bases and J by 7 bases, with 5 bases between them. This CDR3 has 11 amino acids. Germline V lookup: CDR1 MGHRA, CDR2 YSYEKL.

The rearrangement links TRBV27 to TRBJ2-1, with D tentatively TRBD1 (5 bases). CDR1 and CDR2 from the germline V gene are MNHEY and SMNVEV (reference sequence). Trimming took off 4 bases at V and 8 bases at J, with 12 bases between the two ends. The CDR3 is 13 amino acids. The CDR3 loop is CASSSSRVHEQFF. Written as DNA, the CDR3 is TGTGCCAGCAGTTCCAGCAGGGTCCATGAGCAGTTCTTC.

The chain is built from TRBV5-4 and TRBJ1-2; TRBD1 agrees at 10 bases. The V and J ends lost 4 bases and 4 bases, in that order; junction bases with no gene match: 13. Germline CDR1 is SGHNT and CDR2 is YYREEE (reference sequence). The CDR3 length is 17 residues. The CDR3 is CASSAPGTGDRGYGYTF. As DNA, the CDR3 is TGTGCCAGCAGCGCTCCCGGGACAGGGGATAGAGGCTATGGCTACACCTTC.

The chain is built from TRBV5-1 and TRBJ2-1; D perhaps matches TRBD2 (6 bases). V dropped 2 bases and J dropped 5 bases, with 20 bases sitting between them. Germline V lookup: CDR1 SGHRS, CDR2 YFSETQ. The CDR3 loop spans 17 amino acids. The CDR3 nucleotides read TGCGCCAGCAGCTTCAAAATCCTAGCGACTATTGACAATGAGCAGTTCTTC. It translates to CASSFKILATIDNEQFF.

This clone has a handful of counts. The chain joins TRBV19 to TRBJ2-1, with 10 bases aligning to TRBD2. The V gene's germline CDR1 is LNHDA and CDR2 SQIVND (reference sequence). The J segment lost 6 bases and the V segment lost 3 bases, leaving 8 bases of the junction unmatched. CDR3 size: 16 residues. The CDR3 region is CASSILTSGIGNEQFF. In DNA, the CDR3 is TGTGCCAGTAGTATTCTCACTAGCGGGATAGGCAATGAGCAGTTCTTC.

The chain uses TRBV2 and TRBJ2-7, with D maybe TRBD1 (5 bases). Trimming pared 1 base from V and 5 bases from J, leaving 6 bases between. Looked up from germline, CDR1 is SNHLY and CDR2 is FYNNEI. The CDR3 runs to 12 residues. The CDR3: CASSEVGDEQYF. The CDR3 DNA sequence: TGTGCCAGCAGTGAAGTAGGGGACGAGCAGTACTTC.

This sequence joins TRBV2 and TRBJ2-3; 8 positions match TRBD1. CDR1 is SNHLY, CDR2 FYNNEI, per germline. This CDR3 region has 15 residues. V trimming: 4 bases; J trimming: 9 bases; junction bases outside the gene matches: 12. This CDR3 is CASSVTGGQIGTQYF. The DNA for the CDR3 is TGTGCCAGCAGTGTAACAGGGGGTCAGATCGGGACGCAGTATTTT.